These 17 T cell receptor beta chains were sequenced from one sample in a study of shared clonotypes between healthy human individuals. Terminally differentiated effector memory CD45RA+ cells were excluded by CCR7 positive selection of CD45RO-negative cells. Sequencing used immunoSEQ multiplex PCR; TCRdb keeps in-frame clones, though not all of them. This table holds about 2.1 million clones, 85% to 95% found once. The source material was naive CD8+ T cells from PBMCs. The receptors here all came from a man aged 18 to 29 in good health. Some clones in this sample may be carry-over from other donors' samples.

The CDR3 region is CASTQLGLGEKLFF. For the CDR3, the DNA is TGTGCCAGCACACAATTGGGCTTAGGGGAAAAACTGTTTTTT. The chain combines TRBV21-1 with TRBJ1-4. TRBV21-1 is a listed pseudogene. The CDR3 has 14 amino acids.

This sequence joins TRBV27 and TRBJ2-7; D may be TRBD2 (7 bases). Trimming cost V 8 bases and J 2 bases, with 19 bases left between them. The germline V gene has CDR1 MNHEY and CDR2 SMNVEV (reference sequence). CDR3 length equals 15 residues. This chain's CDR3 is CASHRGRSGTYEQYF. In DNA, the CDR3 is TGTGCCAGCCATAGGGGGAGGAGCGGGACCTACGAGCAGTACTTC.

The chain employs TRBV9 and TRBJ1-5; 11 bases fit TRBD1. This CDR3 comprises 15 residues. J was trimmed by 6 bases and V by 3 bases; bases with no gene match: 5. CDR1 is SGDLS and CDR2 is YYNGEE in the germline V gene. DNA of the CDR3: TGTGCCAGCAGCGCGGGGACAGGGGGAGGTCAGCCCCAGCATTTT. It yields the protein CASSAGTGGGQPQHF.

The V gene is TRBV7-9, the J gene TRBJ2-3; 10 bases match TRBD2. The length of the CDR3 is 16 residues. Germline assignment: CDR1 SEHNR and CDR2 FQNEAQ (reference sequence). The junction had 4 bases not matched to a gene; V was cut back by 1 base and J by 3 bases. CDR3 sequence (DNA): TGTGCCAGCAGCTTAGATCCTAGCGGGAGAACAGATACGCAGTATTTT. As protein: CASSLDPSGRTDTQYF.

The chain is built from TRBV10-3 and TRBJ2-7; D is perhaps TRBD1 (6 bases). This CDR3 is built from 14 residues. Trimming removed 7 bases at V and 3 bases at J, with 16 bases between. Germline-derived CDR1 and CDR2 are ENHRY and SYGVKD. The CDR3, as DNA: TGTGCCATCAAACGGGACATCTCCTACTACGAGCAGTACTTC. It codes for CAIKRDISYYEQYF.

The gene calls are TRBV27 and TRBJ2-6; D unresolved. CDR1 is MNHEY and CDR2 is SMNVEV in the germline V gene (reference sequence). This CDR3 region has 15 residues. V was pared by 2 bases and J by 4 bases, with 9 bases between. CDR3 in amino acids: CASSLGISGANVLTF. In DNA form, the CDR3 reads TGTGCCAGCAGTTTAGGAATATCCGGGGCCAACGTCCTGACTTTC.

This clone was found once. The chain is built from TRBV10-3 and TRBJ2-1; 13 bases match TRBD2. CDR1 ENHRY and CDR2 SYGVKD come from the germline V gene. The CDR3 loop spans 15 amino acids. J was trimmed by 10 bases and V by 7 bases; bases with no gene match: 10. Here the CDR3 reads CAINRTSGRAEEQFF. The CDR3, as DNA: TGTGCCATCAACCGAACTAGCGGGAGGGCCGAAGAGCAGTTCTTC.

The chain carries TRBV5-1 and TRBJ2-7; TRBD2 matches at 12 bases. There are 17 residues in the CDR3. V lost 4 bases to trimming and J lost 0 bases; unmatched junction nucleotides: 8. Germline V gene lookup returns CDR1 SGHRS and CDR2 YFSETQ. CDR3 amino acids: CASSVGLAGHSSYEQYF. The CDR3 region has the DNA TGCGCCAGCAGCGTGGGACTAGCGGGTCACAGCTCCTACGAGCAGTACTTC.

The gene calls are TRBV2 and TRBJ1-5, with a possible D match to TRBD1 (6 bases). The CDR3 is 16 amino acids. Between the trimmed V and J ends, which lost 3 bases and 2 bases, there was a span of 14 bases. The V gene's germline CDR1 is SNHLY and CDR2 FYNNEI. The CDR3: CASSDSGGWGNQPQHF. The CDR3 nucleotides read TGTGCCAGCAGTGACTCTGGGGGCTGGGGCAATCAGCCCCAGCATTTT.

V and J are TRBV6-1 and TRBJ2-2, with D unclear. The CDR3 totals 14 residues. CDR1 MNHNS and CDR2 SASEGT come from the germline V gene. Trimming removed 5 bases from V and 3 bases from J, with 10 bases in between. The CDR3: CASSHRVYTGELFF. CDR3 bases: TGTGCCAGCAGTCACAGAGTCTACACCGGGGAGCTGTTTTTT.

The CDR3 loop reads CASFSTSGSYNEQFF. CDR3 DNA: TGTGCCAGCTTTTCAACTAGCGGCTCCTACAATGAGCAGTTCTTC. This rearrangement joins TRBV5-5 to TRBJ2-1; 8 nucleotides line up with TRBD2. The CDR3 is made up of 15 amino acids. With V trimmed by 7 bases and J by 0 bases, 6 bases remained unmatched. Germline V gene data show CDR1 as SGHKS and CDR2 as YYEKEE (reference sequence).

CDR3 loop: CASSPQPGSSFSGANVLTF. The CDR3 nucleotides are TGTGCCAGCAGCCCCCAGCCAGGATCCTCCTTCTCTGGGGCCAACGTCCTGACTTTC. The chain uses TRBV27 and TRBJ2-6, with D uncertain. Trimming removed 6 bases from V and 0 bases from J, with 21 bases in between. The CDR3 runs 19 residues. Per the germline V gene, CDR1 is MNHEY and CDR2 is SMNVEV (reference sequence).

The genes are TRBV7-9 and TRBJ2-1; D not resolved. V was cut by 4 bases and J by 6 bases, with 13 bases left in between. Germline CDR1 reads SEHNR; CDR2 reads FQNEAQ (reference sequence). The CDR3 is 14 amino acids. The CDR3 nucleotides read TGTGCCAGCAGCTCCCCCCTCAGTTTCAATGAGCAGTTCTTC. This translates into CASSSPLSFNEQFF.

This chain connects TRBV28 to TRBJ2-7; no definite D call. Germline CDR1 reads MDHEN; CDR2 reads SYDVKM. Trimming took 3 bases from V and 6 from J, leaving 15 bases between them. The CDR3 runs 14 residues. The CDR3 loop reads CASSFVPERGEQYF. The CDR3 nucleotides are TGTGCCAGCAGTTTTGTTCCTGAGCGAGGCGAGCAGTACTTC. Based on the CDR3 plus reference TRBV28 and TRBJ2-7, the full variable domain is DVKVTQSSRYLVKRTGEKVFLECVQDMDHENMFWYRQDPGLGLRLIYFSYDVKMKEKGDIPEGYSVSREKKERFSLILESASTNQTSMYLCASSFVPERGEQYFGPGTRLTVT.

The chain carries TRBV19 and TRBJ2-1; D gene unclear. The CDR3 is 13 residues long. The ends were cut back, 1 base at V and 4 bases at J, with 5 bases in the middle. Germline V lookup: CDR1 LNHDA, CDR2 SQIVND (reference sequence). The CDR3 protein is CASSIVRYNEQFF. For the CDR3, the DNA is TGTGCCAGTAGTATAGTCAGGTACAATGAGCAGTTCTTC.

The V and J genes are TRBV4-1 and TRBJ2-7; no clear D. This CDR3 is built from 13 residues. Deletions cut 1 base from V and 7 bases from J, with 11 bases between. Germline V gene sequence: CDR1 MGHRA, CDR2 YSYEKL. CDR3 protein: CASSQGVIREQYF. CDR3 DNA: TGCGCCAGCAGCCAAGGTGTTATACGAGAGCAGTACTTC.

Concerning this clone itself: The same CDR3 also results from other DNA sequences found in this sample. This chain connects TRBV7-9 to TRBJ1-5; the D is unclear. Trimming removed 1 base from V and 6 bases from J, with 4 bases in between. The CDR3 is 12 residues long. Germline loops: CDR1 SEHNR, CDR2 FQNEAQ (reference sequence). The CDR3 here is CASSLGVQPQHF. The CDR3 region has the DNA TGTGCCAGCAGCTTAGGAGTTCAGCCCCAGCATTTT.